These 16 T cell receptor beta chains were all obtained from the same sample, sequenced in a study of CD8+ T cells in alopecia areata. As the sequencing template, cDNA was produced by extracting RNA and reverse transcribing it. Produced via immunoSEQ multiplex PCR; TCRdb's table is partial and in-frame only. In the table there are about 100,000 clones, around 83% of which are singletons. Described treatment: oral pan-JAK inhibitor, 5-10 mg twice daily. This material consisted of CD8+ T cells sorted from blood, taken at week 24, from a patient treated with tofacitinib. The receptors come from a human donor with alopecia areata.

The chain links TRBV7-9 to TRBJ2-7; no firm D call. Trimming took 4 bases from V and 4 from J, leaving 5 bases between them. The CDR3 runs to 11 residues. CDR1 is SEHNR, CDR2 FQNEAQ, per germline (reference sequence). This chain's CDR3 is CASSSQYEQYF. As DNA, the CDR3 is TGTGCCAGCAGCTCCCAGTACGAGCAGTACTTC.

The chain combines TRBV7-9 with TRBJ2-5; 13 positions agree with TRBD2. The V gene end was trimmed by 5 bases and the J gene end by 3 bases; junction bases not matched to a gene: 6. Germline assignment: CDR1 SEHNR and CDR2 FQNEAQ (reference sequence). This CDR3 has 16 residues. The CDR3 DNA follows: TGTGCCAGCAGCCGGACTAGCGGGGGAGCGAAAGAGACCCAGTACTTC. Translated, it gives CASSRTSGGAKETQYF.

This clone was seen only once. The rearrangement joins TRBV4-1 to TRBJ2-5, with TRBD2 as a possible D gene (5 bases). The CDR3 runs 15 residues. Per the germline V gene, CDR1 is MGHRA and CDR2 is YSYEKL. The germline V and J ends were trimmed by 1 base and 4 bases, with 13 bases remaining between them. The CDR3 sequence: CASSQVEGSGETQYF. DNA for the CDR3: TGCGCCAGCAGCCAAGTCGAAGGGAGCGGAGAGACCCAGTACTTC.

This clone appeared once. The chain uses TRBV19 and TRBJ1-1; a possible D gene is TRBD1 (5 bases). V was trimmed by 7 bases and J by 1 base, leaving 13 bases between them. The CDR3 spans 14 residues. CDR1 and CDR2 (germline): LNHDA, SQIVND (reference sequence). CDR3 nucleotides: TGTGCCAGTACGCATGAGGGGCCGAACACTGAAGCTTTCTTT. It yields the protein CASTHEGPNTEAFF.

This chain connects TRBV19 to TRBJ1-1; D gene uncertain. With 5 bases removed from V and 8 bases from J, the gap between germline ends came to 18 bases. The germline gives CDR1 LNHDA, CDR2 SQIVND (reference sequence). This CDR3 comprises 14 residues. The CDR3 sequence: CASSRYSSLHEAFF. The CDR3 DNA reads TGTGCCAGTAGTCGTTACAGCTCCCTGCACGAAGCTTTCTTT.

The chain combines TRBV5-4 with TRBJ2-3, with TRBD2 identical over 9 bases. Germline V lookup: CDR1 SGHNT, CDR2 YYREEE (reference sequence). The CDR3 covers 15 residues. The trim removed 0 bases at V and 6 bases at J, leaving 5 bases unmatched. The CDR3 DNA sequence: TGTGCCAGCAGCTTGGTGCTAGCGGGATCTGATACGCAGTATTTT. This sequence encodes CASSLVLAGSDTQYF.

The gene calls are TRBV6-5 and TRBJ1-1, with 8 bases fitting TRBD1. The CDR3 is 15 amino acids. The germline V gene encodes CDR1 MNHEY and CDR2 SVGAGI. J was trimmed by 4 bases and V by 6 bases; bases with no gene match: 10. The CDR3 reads CASSYLGQGGTEAFF. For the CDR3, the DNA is TGTGCCAGCAGCTATCTCGGACAGGGCGGCACTGAAGCTTTCTTT.

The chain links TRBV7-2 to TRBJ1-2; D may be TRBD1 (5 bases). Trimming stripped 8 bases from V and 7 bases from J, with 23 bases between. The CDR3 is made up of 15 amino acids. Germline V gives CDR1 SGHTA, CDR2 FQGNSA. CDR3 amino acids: CASVRGVFSNSGYTF. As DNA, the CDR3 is TGTGCCAGCGTCCGAGGGGTGTTCTCGAATAGTGGCTACACCTTC.

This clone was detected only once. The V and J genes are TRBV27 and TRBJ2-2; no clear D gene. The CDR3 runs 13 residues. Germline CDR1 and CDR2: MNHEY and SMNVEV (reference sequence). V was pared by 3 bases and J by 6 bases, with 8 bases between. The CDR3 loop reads CASSFGISGELFF. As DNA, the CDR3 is TGTGCCAGCAGTTTTGGTATCTCCGGGGAGCTGTTTTTT.

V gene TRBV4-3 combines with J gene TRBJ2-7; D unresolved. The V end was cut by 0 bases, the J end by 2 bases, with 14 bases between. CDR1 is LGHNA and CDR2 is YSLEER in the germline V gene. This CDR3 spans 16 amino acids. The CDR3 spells CASSQDGQATTYEQYF. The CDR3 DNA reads TGCGCCAGCAGCCAAGACGGCCAGGCTACTACCTACGAGCAGTACTTC.

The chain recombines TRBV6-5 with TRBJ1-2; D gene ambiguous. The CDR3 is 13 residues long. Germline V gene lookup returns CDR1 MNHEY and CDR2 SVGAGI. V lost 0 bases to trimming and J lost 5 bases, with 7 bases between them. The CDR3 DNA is TGTGCCAGCAGTTACTCCGGAGAGTATGGCTACACCTTC. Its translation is CASSYSGEYGYTF.

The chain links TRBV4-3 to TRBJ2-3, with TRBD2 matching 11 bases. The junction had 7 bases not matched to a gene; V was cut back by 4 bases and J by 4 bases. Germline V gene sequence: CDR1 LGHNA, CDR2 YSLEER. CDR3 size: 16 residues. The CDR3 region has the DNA TGCGCCAGCAGCCGAATGACTAGCGGGGAAGCAGATACGCAGTATTTT. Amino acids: CASSRMTSGEADTQYF.

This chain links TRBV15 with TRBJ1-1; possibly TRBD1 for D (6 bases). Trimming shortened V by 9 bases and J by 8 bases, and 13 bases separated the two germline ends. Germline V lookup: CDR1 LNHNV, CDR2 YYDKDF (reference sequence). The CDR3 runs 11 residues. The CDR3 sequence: CATGGEVEAFF. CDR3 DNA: TGTGCCACAGGGGGGGAGGTCGAAGCTTTCTTT.

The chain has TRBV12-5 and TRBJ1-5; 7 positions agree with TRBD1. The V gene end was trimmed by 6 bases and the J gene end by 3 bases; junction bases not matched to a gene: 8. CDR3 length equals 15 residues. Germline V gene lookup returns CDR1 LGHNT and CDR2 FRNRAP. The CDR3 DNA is TGTGCTAGTGGGCCCGGGACAGAGCACAATCAGCCCCAGCATTTT. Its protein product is CASGPGTEHNQPQHF.

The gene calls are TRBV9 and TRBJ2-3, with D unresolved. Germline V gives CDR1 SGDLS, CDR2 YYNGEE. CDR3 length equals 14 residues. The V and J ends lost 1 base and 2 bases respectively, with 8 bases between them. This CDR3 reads CASSVWQDTDTQYF. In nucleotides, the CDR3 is TGTGCCAGCAGCGTATGGCAGGACACAGATACGCAGTATTTT.

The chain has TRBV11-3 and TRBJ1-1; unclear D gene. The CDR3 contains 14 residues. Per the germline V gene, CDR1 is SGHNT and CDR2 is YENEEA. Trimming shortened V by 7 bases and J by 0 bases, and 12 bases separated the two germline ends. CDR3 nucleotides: TGTGCCAGCAAGGGCGCGGGCGTGAACACTGAAGCTTTCTTT. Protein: CASKGAGVNTEAFF.